Listed below are T cell receptor beta chains from one sample, sequenced in a study of T cells after yellow fever vaccination. TCRdb re-called the 5' RACE reads through MiXCR, storing one row per CDR3 protein. The sample lists 300,000 or so distinct CDR3 sequences; 7% to 9% were seen once. The sample here was PBMCs, taken about 49 days after the first yellow fever vaccination. These receptors came from a man younger than 35 who received the YFV17D yellow fever vaccine. CDR3s include the opening cysteine and the closing phenylalanine or tryptophan. A D gene is named only where the DNA matches it firmly. Clone sizes are given selectively: once, few, many, or a class where the clone is expanded.

TRBV10-3	TRBD1	TRBJ2-1	NA	CAISDAGTGINEQFF	TGTGCCATCAGTGACGCCGGGACAGGGATTAATGAGCAGTTCTTC
TRBV7-6	NA	TRBJ2-2	NA	CASSPFPNTGELFF	TGTGCCAGCAGTCCGTTTCCTAACACCGGGGAGCTGTTTTTT
TRBV7-6	NA	TRBJ2-3	few	CASGKGSDTQYF	TGTGCCAGCGGCAAAGGTTCCGATACGCAGTATTTT
TRBV5-6	TRBD1	TRBJ1-1	NA	CASSQGDRGTEAFF	TGTGCCAGCAGCCAGGGCGACAGGGGAACTGAAGCTTTCTTT
TRBV3-1	NA	TRBJ1-2	few	CASSQDSNYGYTF	TGTGCCAGCAGCCAAGACAGTAACTATGGCTACACCTTC
TRBV12-3/TRBV12-4	NA	TRBJ1-2	few	CASSSTGGEYGYTF	TGTGCCAGCAGTTCCACCGGGGGAGAATATGGCTACACCTTC
TRBV20-1	NA	TRBJ2-7	few	CSAGLGDSEQYF	TGCAGTGCTGGATTAGGGGATTCCGAGCAGTACTTC
TRBV14	TRBD2	TRBJ2-3	few	CASSHFSWGGTDTQYF	TGTGCCAGCAGCCATTTCTCTTGGGGAGGGACAGATACGCAGTATTTT
TRBV29-1	TRBD1	TRBJ1-2	many	CSVSQGAWGYTF	TGCAGCGTTTCACAGGGGGCGTGGGGCTACACCTTC
TRBV12-5	TRBD1	TRBJ1-1	few	CASAGQGDTEAFF	TGTGCTAGTGCCGGACAGGGGGACACTGAAGCTTTCTTT